The present T cell receptor (beta chain) was sequenced within a study of OX40 agonist ivuxolimab in advanced cancers. Study outcomes and limitations: Some nonresponders additionally presented with little normalized T-cell clonal expansion. Clones of CD4+ and CD8+ blood T cells grew by week 6 at doses of 0.1 to 3.0 mg/kg.

This table comes from immunoSEQ multiplex PCR, and its TCRdb copy is limited to in-frame clones, with some not included. The sample yields around 69,000 clones, approximately 80% seen once. This clone was found a few times. Its antigen remains unidentified. Germline-derived CDR1 and CDR2 are SQVTM and ANQGSEA. V lost 7 bases to trimming and J lost 4 bases; unmatched junction nucleotides: 11. This CDR3 is 14 amino acids long. The receptor was isolated from an adult with an advanced solid tumor such as melanoma, head and neck, liver or kidney cancer. Sample: CD4+ or CD8+ T cells sorted from blood, taken in a trial of the OX40 agonist ivuxolimab. The V and J genes are TRBV29-1 and TRBJ1-1; 8 bases fit TRBD1. The CDR3: CSASGGGMGTEAFF. In nucleotides, the CDR3 is TGCAGCGCTTCAGGGGGCGGAATGGGCACTGAAGCTTTCTTT.